Shown below are 13 T cell receptor beta chains from a single sample sequenced in a study of CD8 T cells in Susac syndrome. cDNA came from about 0.51 to 1 ug RNA primed by random hexamers. Each CDR3 protein is one row after TCRdb ran MiXCR on the immunoSEQ multiplex PCR reads. This table holds a few hundred thousand distinct CDR3 sequences, 80% to 90% found once. The sequenced material came from CD8+ T cells from PBMCs. The receptors here all came from a human donor with multiple sclerosis.

There are a few counts of this clonotype. This rearrangement joins TRBV7-9 to TRBJ1-1, with 7 bases fitting TRBD1. The CDR3 has 15 residues. The germline V gene encodes CDR1 SEHNR and CDR2 FQNEAQ (reference sequence). The J segment lost 1 base and the V segment lost 6 bases, leaving 8 bases of the junction unmatched. CDR3 coding DNA: TGTGCCAGCAGGGGGGAGGGGGCCACGAACACTGAAGCTTTCTTT. Encoded protein: CASRGEGATNTEAFF. The full variable domain, completed using reference TRBV7-9 and TRBJ1-1, is DTGVSQNPRHKITKRGQNVTFRCDPISEHNRLYWYRQTLGQGPEFLTYFQNEAQLEKSRLLSDRFSAERPKGSFSTLEIQRTEQGDSAMYLCASRGEGATNTEAFFGQGTRLTVV.

The CDR3: CATSDLTSGSFDEQFF. CDR3 coding DNA: TGTGCCACCAGTGATTTAACTAGCGGGAGTTTCGATGAGCAGTTCTTC. This rearrangement joins TRBV24-1 to TRBJ2-1; 11 nucleotides agree with TRBD2. V lost 1 base and J lost 8; bases outside the gene matches: 6. The CDR3 sequence is 16 residues long. CDR1 is KGHDR and CDR2 is SFDVKD in the germline V gene.

The chain links TRBV9 to TRBJ1-4; tentatively, D is TRBD1 (5 bases). This CDR3 is built from 14 residues. Germline V gene sequence: CDR1 SGDLS, CDR2 YYNGEE. V lost 3 bases and J lost 4, with 10 bases in between. This chain's CDR3 is CASSGGTDNEKLFF. CDR3 nucleotide sequence: TGTGCCAGCAGCGGCGGGACGGATAATGAAAAACTGTTTTTT. Based on the CDR3 plus reference TRBV9 and TRBJ1-4, the full variable domain is DSGVTQTPKHLITATGQRVTLRCSPRSGDLSVYWYQQSLDQGLQFLIQYYNGEERAKGNILERFSAQQFPDLHSELNLSSLELGDSALYFCASSGGTDNEKLFFGSGTQLSVL.

The rearrangement joins TRBV7-8 to TRBJ2-7; D perhaps matches TRBD2 (6 bases). The CDR3 covers 15 residues. Between the trimmed V and J ends, which lost 1 base and 2 bases, there was a span of 12 bases. CDR1 SGHVS and CDR2 FQNEAQ come from the germline V gene. In DNA form, the CDR3 reads TGTGCCAGCAGCTTAGTCGACGGAGGGGCCTACGAGCAGTACTTC. Translated: CASSLVDGGAYEQYF.

V usage is TRBV2 and J usage is TRBJ2-2; D might be TRBD1 (6 bases). V lost 6 bases to trimming and J lost 2 bases, with 16 bases between them. CDR1 is SNHLY and CDR2 is FYNNEI in the germline V gene. The CDR3 spans 16 residues. The CDR3 protein is CASSLSRTDNTGELFF. The CDR3 DNA follows: TGTGCCAGCAGCCTAAGTCGGACAGATAACACCGGGGAGCTGTTTTTT.

This clonotype was detected only a few times. The chain carries TRBV15 and TRBJ1-1; 7 bases align to TRBD1. V was clipped by 10 bases and J by 5 bases; unmatched bases: 16. CDR3 length: 15 amino acids. Germline loops: CDR1 LNHNV, CDR2 YYDKDF (reference sequence). DNA for the CDR3: TGTGCCATCCGCAGGGGGTTGAGGGGGCGGACTGAAGCTTTCTTT. Translation: CAIRRGLRGRTEAFF. Full variable domain (outside the CDR3, taken from reference TRBV15 and TRBJ1-1): DAMVIQNPRYQVTQFGKPVTLSCSQTLNHNVMYWYQQKSSQAPKLLFHYYDKDFNNEADTPDNFQSRRPNTSFCFLDIRSPGLGDTAMYLCAIRRGLRGRTEAFFGQGTRLTVV.

This chain joins TRBV5-1 and TRBJ2-7, with 7 positions matching TRBD2. CDR1 and CDR2 from the germline V gene are SGHRS and YFSETQ. The CDR3 has 15 residues. After removal of 0 bases from V and 7 bases from J, the junction contained 10 bases not matched to a gene. CDR3 residues: CASSLGGSGYREQYF. CDR3 bases: TGCGCCAGCAGCTTGGGGGGTAGCGGGTACCGGGAGCAGTACTTC.

The chain carries TRBV11-2 and TRBJ1-1; the match to TRBD1 covers 7 bases. The CDR3 is 13 amino acids. CDR1 SGHAT and CDR2 FQNNGV come from the germline V gene. The ends lost 4 bases at V and 4 bases at J; junction bases unmatched: 3. CDR3 sequence reads: CASSSTGFTEAFF. CDR3 coding DNA: TGTGCCAGCAGCTCGACAGGGTTCACTGAAGCTTTCTTT.

This clonotype was counted only a few times. The V call is TRBV6-1, the J call TRBJ1-2, with D possibly being TRBD1 (5 bases). The CDR3 loop spans 13 amino acids. The ends were cut back, 5 bases at V and 8 bases at J, with 15 bases in the middle. From germline, CDR1 is MNHNS and CDR2 SASEGT. This CDR3 is CASSSRDLWGYTF. The CDR3 DNA reads TGTGCCAGCAGTAGCCGGGACCTATGGGGCTACACCTTC.

CDR3 sequence: CASSSPAVSKNIQYF. CDR3 DNA: TGTGCCAGCAGCTCCCCGGCGGTGTCCAAAAACATTCAGTACTTC. The genes are TRBV13 and TRBJ2-4; D ambiguous. Germline CDR1 PRHDT, CDR2 FYEKMQ (reference sequence). The CDR3 length is 15 residues. V lost 4 bases, J lost 2 bases, and 12 bases lay in between. Full variable domain (outside the CDR3, taken from reference TRBV13 and TRBJ2-4): AAGVIQSPRHLIKEKRETATLKCYPIPRHDTVYWYQQGPGQDPQFLISFYEKMQSDKGSIPDRFSAQQFSDYHSELNMSSLELGDSALYFCASSSPAVSKNIQYFGAGTRLSVL.

This clonotype occurred once. The chain employs TRBV7-3 and TRBJ1-2, with D possibly matching TRBD1 (6 bases). The CDR3 spans 15 residues. The germline V gene encodes CDR1 SGHTA and CDR2 FQGTGA. Trimming removed 5 bases at V and 2 bases at J, with 15 bases between. This CDR3 is CASSPGQGRNYGYTF. The CDR3 nucleotides read TGTGCCAGCAGCCCGGGACAAGGCAGGAACTATGGCTACACCTTC.

This CDR3 reads CASSRGREIYEQYF. CDR3 nucleotides: TGCGCCAGCAGCAGGGGGCGGGAGATCTACGAGCAGTACTTC. The chain links TRBV5-1 to TRBJ2-7; D may correspond to TRBD1 or TRBD2 (7 bases each). Trimming cost V 4 bases and J 3 bases, with 14 bases left between them. Germline CDR1 and CDR2: SGHRS and YFSETQ. The CDR3 has 14 amino acids.

This sequence joins TRBV11-2 and TRBJ1-3; D gene ambiguous. Trimming left V 5 bases short and J 0 bases short, with 11 bases between. Germline assignment: CDR1 SGHAT and CDR2 FQNNGV. CDR3 length: 15 amino acids. The CDR3 region has the DNA TGTGCCAGCAGCCCAAAGTTTTACTCTGGAAACACCATATATTTT. Its protein product is CASSPKFYSGNTIYF.